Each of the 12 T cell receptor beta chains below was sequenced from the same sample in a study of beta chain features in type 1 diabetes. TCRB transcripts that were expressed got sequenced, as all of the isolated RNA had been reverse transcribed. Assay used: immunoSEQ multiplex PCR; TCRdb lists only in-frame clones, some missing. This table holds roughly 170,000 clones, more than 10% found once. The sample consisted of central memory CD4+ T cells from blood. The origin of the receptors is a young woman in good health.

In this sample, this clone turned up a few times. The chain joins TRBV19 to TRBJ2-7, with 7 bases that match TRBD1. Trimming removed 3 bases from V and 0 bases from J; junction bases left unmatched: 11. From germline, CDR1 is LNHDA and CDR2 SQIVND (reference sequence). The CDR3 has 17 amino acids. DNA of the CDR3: TGTGCCAGTAGTATGGACCTTCGACAGGGATACTCCTACGAGCAGTACTTC. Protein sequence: CASSMDLRQGYSYEQYF.

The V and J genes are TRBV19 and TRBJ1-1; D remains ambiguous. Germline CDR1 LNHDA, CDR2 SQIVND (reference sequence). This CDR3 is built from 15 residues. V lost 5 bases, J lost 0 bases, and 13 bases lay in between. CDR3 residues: CASSPQPQMNTEAFF. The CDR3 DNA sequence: TGTGCCAGTAGTCCACAGCCGCAAATGAACACTGAAGCTTTCTTT.

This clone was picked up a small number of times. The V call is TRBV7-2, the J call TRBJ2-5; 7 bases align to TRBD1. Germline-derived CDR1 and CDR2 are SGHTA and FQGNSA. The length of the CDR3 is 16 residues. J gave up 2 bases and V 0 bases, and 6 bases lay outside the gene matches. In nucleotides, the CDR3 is TGTGCCAGCAGCTTAGCCCCGACAGGGAATCAAGAGACCCAGTACTTC. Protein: CASSLAPTGNQETQYF.

This chain's CDR3 is CASSAGQYSGNTIYF. CDR3 sequence (DNA): TGTGCCAGCTCAGCAGGACAGTACTCTGGAAACACCATATATTTT. V usage is TRBV18 and J usage is TRBJ1-3; a possible D gene is TRBD1 (6 bases). There are 15 residues in the CDR3. Germline V gene lookup returns CDR1 KGHSH and CDR2 LQKENI. V dropped 5 bases and J dropped 0 bases, with 11 bases sitting between them.

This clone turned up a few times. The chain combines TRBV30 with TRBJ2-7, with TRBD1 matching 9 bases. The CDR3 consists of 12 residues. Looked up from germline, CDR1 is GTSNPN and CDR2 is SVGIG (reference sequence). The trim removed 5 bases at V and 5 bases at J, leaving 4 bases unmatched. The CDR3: CAWGGQGHEQYF. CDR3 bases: TGTGCCTGGGGGGGACAGGGCCACGAGCAGTACTTC.

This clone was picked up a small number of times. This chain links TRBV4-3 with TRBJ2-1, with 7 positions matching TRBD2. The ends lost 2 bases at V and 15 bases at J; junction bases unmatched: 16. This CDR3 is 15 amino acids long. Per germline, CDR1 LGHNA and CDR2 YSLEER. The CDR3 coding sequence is TGCGCCAGCAGCCAACCTTCGCGGGGGTCGGACGGTGGGTTCTTC. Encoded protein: CASSQPSRGSDGGFF.

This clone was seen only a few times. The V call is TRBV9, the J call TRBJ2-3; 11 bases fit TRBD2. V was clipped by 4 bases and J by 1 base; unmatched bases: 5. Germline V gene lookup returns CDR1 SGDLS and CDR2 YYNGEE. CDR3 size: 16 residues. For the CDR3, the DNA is TGTGCCAGCAGCCCCGATAGCGGGAGGGGCACAGATACGCAGTATTTT. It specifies CASSPDSGRGTDTQYF.

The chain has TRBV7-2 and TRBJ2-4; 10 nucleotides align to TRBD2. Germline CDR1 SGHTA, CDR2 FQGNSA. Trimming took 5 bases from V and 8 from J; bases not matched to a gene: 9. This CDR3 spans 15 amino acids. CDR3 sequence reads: CASSRRLAGNDIQYF. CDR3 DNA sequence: TGTGCCAGCAGCCGAAGACTAGCGGGCAATGACATTCAGTACTTC.

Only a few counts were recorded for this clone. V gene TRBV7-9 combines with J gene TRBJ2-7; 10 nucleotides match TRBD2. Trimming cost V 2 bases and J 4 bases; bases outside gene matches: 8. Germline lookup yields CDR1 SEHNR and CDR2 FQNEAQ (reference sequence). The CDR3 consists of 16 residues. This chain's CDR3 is CASSLRASGSKYEQYF. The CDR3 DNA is TGTGCCAGCAGCTTAAGGGCTAGCGGGAGTAAATACGAGCAGTACTTC.

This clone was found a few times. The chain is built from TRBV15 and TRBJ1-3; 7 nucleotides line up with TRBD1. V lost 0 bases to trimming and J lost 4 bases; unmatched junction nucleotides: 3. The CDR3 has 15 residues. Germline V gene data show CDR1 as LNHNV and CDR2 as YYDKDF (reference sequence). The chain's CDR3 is CATSRDLDRGNTIYF. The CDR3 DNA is TGTGCCACCAGCAGAGATTTGGACAGGGGAAACACCATATATTTT.

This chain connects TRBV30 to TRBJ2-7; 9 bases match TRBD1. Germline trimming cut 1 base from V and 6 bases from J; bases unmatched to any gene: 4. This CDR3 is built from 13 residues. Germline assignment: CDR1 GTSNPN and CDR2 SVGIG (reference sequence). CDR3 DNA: TGTGCCTGGAGTGGGACAGGGGCTAGCGAGCAGTACTTC. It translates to CAWSGTGASEQYF.

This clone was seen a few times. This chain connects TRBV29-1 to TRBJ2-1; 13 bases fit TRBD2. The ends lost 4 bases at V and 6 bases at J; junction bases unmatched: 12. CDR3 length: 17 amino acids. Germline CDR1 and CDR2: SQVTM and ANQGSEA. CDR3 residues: CSVVGLAGEGGFNEQFF. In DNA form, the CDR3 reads TGCAGCGTTGTCGGACTAGCGGGAGAAGGGGGTTTCAATGAGCAGTTCTTC.